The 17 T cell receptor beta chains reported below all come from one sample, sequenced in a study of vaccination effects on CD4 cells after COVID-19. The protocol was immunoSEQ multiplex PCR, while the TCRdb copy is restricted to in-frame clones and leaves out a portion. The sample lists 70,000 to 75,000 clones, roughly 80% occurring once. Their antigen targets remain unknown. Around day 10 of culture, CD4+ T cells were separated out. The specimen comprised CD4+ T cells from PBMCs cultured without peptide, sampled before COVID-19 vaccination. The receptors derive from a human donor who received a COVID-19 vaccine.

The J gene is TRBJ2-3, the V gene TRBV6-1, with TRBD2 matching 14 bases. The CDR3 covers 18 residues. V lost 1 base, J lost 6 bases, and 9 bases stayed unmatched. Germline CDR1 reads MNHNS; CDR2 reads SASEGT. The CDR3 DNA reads TGTGCCAGCAGTGAAGAGCGGACTAGCGGGGGGCGGCGGGATACGCAGTATTTT. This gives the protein CASSEERTSGGRRDTQYF.

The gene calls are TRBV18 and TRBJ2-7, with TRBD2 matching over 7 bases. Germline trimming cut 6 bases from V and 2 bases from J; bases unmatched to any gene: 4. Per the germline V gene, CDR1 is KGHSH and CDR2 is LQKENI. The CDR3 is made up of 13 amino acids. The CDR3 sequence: CASSMGGPYEQYV. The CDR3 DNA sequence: TGTGCCAGCTCGATGGGAGGGCCCTACGAGCAGTACGTC.

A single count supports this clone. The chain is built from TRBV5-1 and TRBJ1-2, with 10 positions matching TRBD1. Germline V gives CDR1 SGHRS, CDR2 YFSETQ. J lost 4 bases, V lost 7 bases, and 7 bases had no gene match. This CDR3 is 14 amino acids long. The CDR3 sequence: CASSTDRGFYGYTF. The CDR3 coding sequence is TGCGCCAGCTCCACGGACAGGGGGTTCTATGGCTACACCTTC.

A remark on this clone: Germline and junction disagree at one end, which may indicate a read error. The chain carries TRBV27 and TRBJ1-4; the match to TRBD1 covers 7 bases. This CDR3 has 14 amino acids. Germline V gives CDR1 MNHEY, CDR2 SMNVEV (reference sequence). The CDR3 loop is CASSFTGANEKLFF. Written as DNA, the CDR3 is TGTGCCAGCAGTTTCACAGGGGCTAACGAAAAACTGTTTTTT.

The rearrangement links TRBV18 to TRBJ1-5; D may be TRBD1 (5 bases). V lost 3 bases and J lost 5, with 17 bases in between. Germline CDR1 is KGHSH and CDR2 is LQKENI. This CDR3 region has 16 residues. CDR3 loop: CASSPWSGLLDQPQHF. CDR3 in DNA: TGTGCCAGCTCACCGTGGTCAGGGCTCTTGGATCAGCCCCAGCATTTT.

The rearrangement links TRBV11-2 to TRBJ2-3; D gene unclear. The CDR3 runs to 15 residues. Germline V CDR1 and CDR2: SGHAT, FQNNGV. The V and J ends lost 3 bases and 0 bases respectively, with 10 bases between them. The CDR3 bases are TGTGCCAGCAGCTTGGCCGAAACTAGCACAGATACGCAGTATTTT. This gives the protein CASSLAETSTDTQYF.

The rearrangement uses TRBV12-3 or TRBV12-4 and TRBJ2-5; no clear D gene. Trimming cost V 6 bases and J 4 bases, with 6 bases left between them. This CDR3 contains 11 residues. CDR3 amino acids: CASRRGETQYF. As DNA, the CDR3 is TGTGCCAGCAGACGCGGAGAGACCCAGTACTTC.

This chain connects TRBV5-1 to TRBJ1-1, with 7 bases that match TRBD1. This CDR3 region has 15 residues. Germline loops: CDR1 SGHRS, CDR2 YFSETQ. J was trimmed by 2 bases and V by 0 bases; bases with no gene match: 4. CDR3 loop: CASSLVGGINTEAFF. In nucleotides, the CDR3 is TGCGCCAGCAGCTTGGTAGGGGGCATCAACACTGAAGCTTTCTTT. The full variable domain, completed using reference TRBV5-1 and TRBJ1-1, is KAGVTQTPRYLIKTRGQQVTLSCSPISGHRSVSWYQQTPGQGLQFLFEYFSETQRNKGNFPGRFSGRQFSNSRSEMNVSTLELGDSALYLCASSLVGGINTEAFFGQGTRLTVV.

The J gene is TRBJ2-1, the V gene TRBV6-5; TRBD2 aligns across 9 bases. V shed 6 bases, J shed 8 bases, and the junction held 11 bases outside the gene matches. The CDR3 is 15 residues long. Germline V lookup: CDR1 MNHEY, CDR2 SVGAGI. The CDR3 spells CASRPNRASGDEQFF. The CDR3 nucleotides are TGTGCCAGCAGACCGAACCGGGCTAGCGGGGATGAGCAGTTCTTC.

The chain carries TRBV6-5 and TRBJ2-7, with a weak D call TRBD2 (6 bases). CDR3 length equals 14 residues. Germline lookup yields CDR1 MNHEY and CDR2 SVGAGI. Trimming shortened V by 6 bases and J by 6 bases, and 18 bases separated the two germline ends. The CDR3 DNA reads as TGTGCCAGCAGGGAGGGGATGTTCGCCCCCGAGCAGTACGTC. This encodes CASREGMFAPEQYV.

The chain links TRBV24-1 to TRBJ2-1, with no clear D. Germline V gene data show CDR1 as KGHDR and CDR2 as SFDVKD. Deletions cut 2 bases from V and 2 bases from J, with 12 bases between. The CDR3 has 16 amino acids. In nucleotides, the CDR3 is TGTGCCACCAGTGATTATTCCCGTCCGCCCTACAATGAGCAGTTCTTC. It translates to CATSDYSRPPYNEQFF.

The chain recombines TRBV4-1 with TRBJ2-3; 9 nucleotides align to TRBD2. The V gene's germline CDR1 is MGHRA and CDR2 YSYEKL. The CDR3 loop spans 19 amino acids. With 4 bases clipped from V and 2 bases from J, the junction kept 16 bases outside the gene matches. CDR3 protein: CASSPRAWGAGGNTDTQYF. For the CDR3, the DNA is TGCGCCAGCAGCCCCCGGGCCTGGGGAGCGGGGGGAAACACAGATACGCAGTATTTT.

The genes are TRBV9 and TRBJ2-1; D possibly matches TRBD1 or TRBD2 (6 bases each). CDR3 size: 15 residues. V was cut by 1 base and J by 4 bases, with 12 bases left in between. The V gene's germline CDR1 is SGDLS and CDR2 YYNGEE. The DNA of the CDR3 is TGTGCCAGCAGCGTAACCGGGGGCAATTACAATGAGCAGTTCTTC. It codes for CASSVTGGNYNEQFF.

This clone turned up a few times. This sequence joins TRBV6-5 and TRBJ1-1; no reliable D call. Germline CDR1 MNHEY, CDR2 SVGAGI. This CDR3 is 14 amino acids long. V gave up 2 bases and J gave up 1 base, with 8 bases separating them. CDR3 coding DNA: TGTGCCAGCAGTTACGAATCGAGGAACACTGAAGCTTTCTTT. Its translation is CASSYESRNTEAFF.

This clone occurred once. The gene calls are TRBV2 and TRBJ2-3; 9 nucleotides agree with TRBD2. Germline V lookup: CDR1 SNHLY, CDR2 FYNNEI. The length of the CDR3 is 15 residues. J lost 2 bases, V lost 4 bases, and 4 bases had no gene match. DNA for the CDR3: TGTGCCAGCAGTGTGGCGGGGGGGCCCACAGATACGCAGTATTTT. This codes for CASSVAGGPTDTQYF.

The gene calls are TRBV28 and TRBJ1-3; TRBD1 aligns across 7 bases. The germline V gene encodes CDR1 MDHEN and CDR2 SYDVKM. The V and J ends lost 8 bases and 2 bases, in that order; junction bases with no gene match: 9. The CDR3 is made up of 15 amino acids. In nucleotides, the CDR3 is TGTGCCAGCTGCTCAGGGGGGGGACCTGGAAACACCATATATTTT. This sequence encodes CASCSGGGPGNTIYF. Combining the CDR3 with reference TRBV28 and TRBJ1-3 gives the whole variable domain DVKVTQSSRYLVKRTGEKVFLECVQDMDHENMFWYRQDPGLGLRLIYFSYDVKMKEKGDIPEGYSVSREKKERFSLILESASTNQTSMYLCASCSGGGPGNTIYFGEGSWLTVV.

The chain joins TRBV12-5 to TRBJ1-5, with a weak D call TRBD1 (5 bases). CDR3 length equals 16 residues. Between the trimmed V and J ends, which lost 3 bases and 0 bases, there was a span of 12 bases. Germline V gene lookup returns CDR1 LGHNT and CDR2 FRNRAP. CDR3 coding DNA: TGTGCTAGTGGTTTCGACACAGGTTTTAGCAATCAGCCCCAGCATTTT. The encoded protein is CASGFDTGFSNQPQHF.